This is a list of T cell receptor beta chains from one sample in a study of T cell responses to AZD1222 COVID-19 vaccine. The data were produced by immunoSEQ multiplex PCR, yet TCRdb's version contains in-frame clones alone and is incomplete. The sample lists more than 85,000 clones, roughly nine tenths seen once, with roughly 1.5% in the top ten. The source material was peripheral blood, sampled on day 0 of AZD1222 vaccination. The source is an adult in good health. The CDR3 runs from the conserved cysteine through the conserved F or W. Fields, in order: CDR3 DNA, CDR3 protein, clone size, D gene, V gene, J gene. The D gene is left open where the match is weak. A row's size may be missing; if present it is once, few, many or a size class.

TGTGCCAGCGGAAATACAGGGAATGACTATGGCTACACCTTC	CASGNTGNDYGYTF	-	-	TRBV5-4	TRBJ1-2
TGTGCCAGCAGCTTGGGCCGGGACAGCAATCAGCCCCAGCATTTT	CASSLGRDSNQPQHF	-	-	TRBV5-6	TRBJ1-5
TGTGCCAGTAGTCCAACAGGGGCGGACACTGAAGCTTTCTTT	CASSPTGADTEAFF	-	TRBD1	TRBV19	TRBJ1-1
TGTGCTAGTGGTTTGCAGGGACTCACTGAAGCTTTCTTT	CASGLQGLTEAFF	-	-	TRBV12-5	TRBJ1-1
TGCGCCAGCAGTGCTAGCGGGAACTACGAGCAGTACTTC	CASSASGNYEQYF	-	TRBD2	TRBV10-1	TRBJ2-7
TGTGCCAGCACCCCACCGGGACAGCTTTATGGCTACACCTTC	CASTPPGQLYGYTF	few	TRBD1	TRBV2	TRBJ1-2
TGCGCCAGCAGCCCTCAGGGTTTTAATTCACCCCTCCACTTT	CASSPQGFNSPLHF	-	-	TRBV5-1	TRBJ1-6
TGTGCCAGCAGCGTTACTCAGGGGGCGGGCTACGAGCAGTACTTC	CASSVTQGAGYEQYF	-	TRBD1	TRBV9	TRBJ2-7
TGTGCCAGCAGTTACAAGTTATGGCAGGATCAATTGGCCCAGCATTTT	CASSYKLWQDQLAQHF	-	-	TRBV6-2/TRBV6-3	TRBJ1-5
TGTGCCAGCAGCGTCAGCGGACGGACCTACAATGAGCAGTTCTTC	CASSVSGRTYNEQFF	-	-	TRBV11-3	TRBJ2-1
TGTGCCAGCAGCCAAGAGATGGGCAACTTGAACACTGAAGCTTTCTTT	CASSQEMGNLNTEAFF	-	-	TRBV14	TRBJ1-1
TGTGCCTGGATCTCAGGGGCTGAAGCTTTCTTT	CAWISGAEAFF	-	-	TRBV30	TRBJ1-1
TGTGCCAGCAGTGATGGGGCCTATAATTCACCCCTCCACTTT	CASSDGAYNSPLHF	-	-	TRBV2	TRBJ1-6
TGTGCCAGCAGTTTGAGACAGGGTAGTTCACCCCTCCACTTT	CASSLRQGSSPLHF	-	TRBD1	TRBV27	TRBJ1-6
TGTGCCAGCTCACCACCGGGCAGGGACTACGAGCAGTACTTC	CASSPPGRDYEQYF	-	-	TRBV18	TRBJ2-7
TGTGCCAGCAGTAGCGGGAGTGGCGAGCAGTACTTC	CASSSGSGEQYF	-	TRBD2	TRBV27	TRBJ2-7
TGTGCCAGCAGTCACTACAGGGGGACGGCGGTAGACATTCAGTACTTC	CASSHYRGTAVDIQYF	-	TRBD1	TRBV27	TRBJ2-4
TGTGCCACCAGCAGAGTATCAAGGGTGGAAGCTTTCTTT	CATSRVSRVEAFF	-	-	TRBV15	TRBJ1-1